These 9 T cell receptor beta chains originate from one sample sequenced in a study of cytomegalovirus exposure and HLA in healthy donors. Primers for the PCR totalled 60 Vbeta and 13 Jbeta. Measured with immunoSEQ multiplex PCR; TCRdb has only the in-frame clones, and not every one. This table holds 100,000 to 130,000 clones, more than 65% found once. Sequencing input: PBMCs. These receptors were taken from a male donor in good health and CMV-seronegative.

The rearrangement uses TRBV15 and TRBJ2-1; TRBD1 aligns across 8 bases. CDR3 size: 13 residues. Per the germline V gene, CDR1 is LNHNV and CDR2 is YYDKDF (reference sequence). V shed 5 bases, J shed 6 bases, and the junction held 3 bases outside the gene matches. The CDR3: CATSRTGINEQFF. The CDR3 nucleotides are TGTGCCACCAGCCGGACAGGGATCAATGAGCAGTTCTTC.

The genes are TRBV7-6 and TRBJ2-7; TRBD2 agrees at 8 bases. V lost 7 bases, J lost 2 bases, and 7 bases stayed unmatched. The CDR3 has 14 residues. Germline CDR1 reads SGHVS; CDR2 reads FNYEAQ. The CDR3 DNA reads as TGTGCCAGCACGAGACTAGCGAATACCTACGAGCAGTACTTC. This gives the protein CASTRLANTYEQYF.

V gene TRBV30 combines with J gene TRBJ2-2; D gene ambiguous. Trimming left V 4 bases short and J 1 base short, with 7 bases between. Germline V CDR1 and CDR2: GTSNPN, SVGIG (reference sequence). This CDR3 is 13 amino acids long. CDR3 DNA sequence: TGTGCCTGGAACCCGGGGAACACCGGGGAGCTGTTTTTT. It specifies CAWNPGNTGELFF.

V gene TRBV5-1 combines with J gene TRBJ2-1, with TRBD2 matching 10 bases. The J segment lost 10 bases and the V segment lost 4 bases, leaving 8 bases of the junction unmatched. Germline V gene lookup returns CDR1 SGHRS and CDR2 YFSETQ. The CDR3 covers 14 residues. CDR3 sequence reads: CASSPRSGRVEQFF. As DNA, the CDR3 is TGCGCCAGCAGCCCGAGAAGCGGGAGGGTGGAGCAGTTCTTC. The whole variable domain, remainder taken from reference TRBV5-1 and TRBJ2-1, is KAGVTQTPRYLIKTRGQQVTLSCSPISGHRSVSWYQQTPGQGLQFLFEYFSETQRNKGNFPGRFSGRQFSNSRSEMNVSTLELGDSALYLCASSPRSGRVEQFFGPGTRLTVL.

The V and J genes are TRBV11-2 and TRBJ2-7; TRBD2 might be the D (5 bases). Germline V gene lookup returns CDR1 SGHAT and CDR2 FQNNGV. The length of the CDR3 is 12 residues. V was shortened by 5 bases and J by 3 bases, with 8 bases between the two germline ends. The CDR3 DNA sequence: TGTGCCAGCAGCCACCGGGGCTACGAGCAGTACTTC. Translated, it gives CASSHRGYEQYF. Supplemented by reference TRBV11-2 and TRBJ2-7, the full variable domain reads EAGVAQSPRYKIIEKRQSVAFWCNPISGHATLYWYQQILGQGPKLLIQFQNNGVVDDSQLPKDRFSAERLKGVDSTLKIQPAKLEDSAVYLCASSHRGYEQYFGPGTRLTVT.

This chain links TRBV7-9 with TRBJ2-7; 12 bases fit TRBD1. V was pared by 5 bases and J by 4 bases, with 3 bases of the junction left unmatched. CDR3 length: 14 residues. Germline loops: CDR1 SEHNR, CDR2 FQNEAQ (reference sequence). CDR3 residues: CASSGTGGAYEQYF. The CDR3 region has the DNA TGTGCCAGCAGCGGGACAGGGGGCGCGTACGAGCAGTACTTC.

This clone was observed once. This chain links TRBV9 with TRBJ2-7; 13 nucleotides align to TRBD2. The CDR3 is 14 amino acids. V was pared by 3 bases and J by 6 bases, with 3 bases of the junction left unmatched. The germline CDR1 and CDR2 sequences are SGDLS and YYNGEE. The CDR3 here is CASSAGLAGSEQYF. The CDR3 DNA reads TGTGCCAGCAGCGCGGGACTAGCGGGATCCGAGCAGTACTTC.

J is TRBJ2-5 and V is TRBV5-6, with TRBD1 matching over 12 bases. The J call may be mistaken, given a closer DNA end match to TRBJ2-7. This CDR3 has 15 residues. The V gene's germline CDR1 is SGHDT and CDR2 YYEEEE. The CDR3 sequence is CASSMGQGAFDEQYF. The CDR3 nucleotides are TGTGCCAGCAGCATGGGACAGGGGGCTTTCGACGAGCAGTACTTC.

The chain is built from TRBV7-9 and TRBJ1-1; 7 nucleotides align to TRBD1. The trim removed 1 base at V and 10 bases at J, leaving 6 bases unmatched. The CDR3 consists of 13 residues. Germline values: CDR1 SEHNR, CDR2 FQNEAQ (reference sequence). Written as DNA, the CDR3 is TGTGCCAGCAGCTTAGTCGAGGGGGCGGGAGCTTTCTTT. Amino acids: CASSLVEGAGAFF.